This T cell receptor (beta chain) was sequenced during a study of blood T cell repertoires in COVID-19. Study-level background: COVID-19 samples from acute and convalescent phases originated in the United States, Italy and Spain. Nucleic acid was either cDNA or gDNA, and it came from T cells, B-cell-depleted T cells, or PBMCs.

Per the authors' pipeline: Reference gene primer amplification yielded estimated nucleated cell counts. TCRdb's copy holds only in-frame clones and misses some; the assay was immunoSEQ multiplex PCR. For V, J and clone size, that table is used; D and trimming come from the DNA. Of more than 70,000 clones in the sample, roughly 73% were seen once. The CDR3 has 13 residues. Germline CDR1 reads LNHDA; CDR2 reads SQIVND (reference sequence). The ends were cut back, 0 bases at V and 3 bases at J, with 5 bases in the middle. Sequences were obtained from peripheral blood. V and J are TRBV19 and TRBJ2-5; D is unclear. The source of this sequence is a human donor in a cohort sampled during active COVID-19. The CDR3 reads CASSIEAEETQYF. CDR3 in DNA: TGTGCCAGTAGTATAGAGGCAGAAGAGACCCAGTACTTC.